In this sample, the clone carrying this T cell receptor (beta chain) turned up many times. The CDR3 goes on 3 residues after the read ends, and that part is filled in from the germline J gene. The CDR3 is 16 amino acids. CDR1 and CDR2 from the germline V gene are SGHNT and YYREEE (reference sequence). V dropped 0 bases and J dropped 3; count of bases not matched to a gene: 7. This specimen comes from a study of T cell clonality in common variable immunodeficiency. Sequencing input was equivalent genomic DNA from CVID and controls. TCRdb's copy holds only in-frame clones and misses some; the assay was immunoSEQ multiplex PCR. Singletons are absent from the sample, which has tens of thousands of clones.

The clonotype originates from a person aged 18-70 years in good health. The specimen was peripheral blood mononuclear cells. This chain connects TRBV5-4 to TRBJ2-5; 8 bases fit TRBD2. The CDR3 bases that were read are TGTGCCAGCAGCTTGGGGGAGCGGGGGAGAAAAGAGACC. It specifies CASSLGERGRKET. The entire CDR3 reads CASSLGERGRKETQYF.